This TCR beta chain comes out of a study of T cell repertoires in cytomegalovirus infection. The overall study: Evidence of both CMV infection and a matching HLA type came from public TCR beta signatures.

Points on this clonotype: Antigen specificity is unknown.

Study-wide results and limits: Cumulative public TCR beta family frequency identified CMV carriers with the relevant HLA. It was HLA-C-restricted CMV-specific TCR beta clonotypes that dominated the response ex vivo.

V was cut by 5 bases and J by 8 bases, with 13 bases left in between. The CDR3 consists of 14 residues. Germline CDR1 MGHDK, CDR2 SYGVNS. TCRdb processed the reads anew with MiXCR; each CDR3 protein has one entry. The data contain a few hundred thousand distinct CDR3 sequences, roughly a sixth of them seen just once; the ten biggest clones take up about 12%. The rearrangement uses TRBV25-1 and TRBJ1-6; possibly TRBD1 for D (5 bases). The specimen sequenced was PBMCs. The TCR comes from a human donor in good health (CMV status not recorded). Some clones in this sample may be carry-over from other donors' samples. The CDR3 nucleotides are TGTGCCAGCAGTACTGGGCAGGGAGATTCACCCCTCCACTTT. Protein: CASSTGQGDSPLHF.